A selection of T cell receptor beta chains follows, all from one sample in a study of CD8 T cells in ankylosing spondylitis. TCRdb re-called the 5' RACE reads through MiXCR, storing one row per CDR3 protein. This sample has some 180,000 distinct CDR3 sequences, with roughly 20% found just once. The sequenced sample was blood, either unsorted or a sorted T cell fraction (not recorded which). The receptors originated from a male donor under 30 with ankylosing spondylitis or in good health (not recorded which). CDR3s include the opening cysteine and the closing phenylalanine or tryptophan. Fields, in order: J gene, D gene, CDR3 length, V gene, clone size, CDR3 DNA, CDR3 protein. D genes are given only for firm matches. Only part of the rows carry a size: once, few, many, or a class if the clone is expanded.

J: TRBJ2-2
D: -
length: 16
V: TRBV3-1
size: many
DNA: TGTGCCAGCAGTGGTACTTTCGGGAGTGGGACCGGGGAGCTGTTTTTT
CDR3: CASSGTFGSGTGELFF

J: TRBJ2-1
D: -
length: 15
V: TRBV10-3
size: -
DNA: TGTGCCATCAGTGATGGAGCGGCCCTATACAATGAGCAGTTCTTC
CDR3: CAISDGAALYNEQFF

J: TRBJ2-1
D: -
length: 14
V: TRBV11-2
size: many
DNA: TGTGCCAGCAGCCCACCTGGGGGGTTGGATGAGCAGTTCTTC
CDR3: CASSPPGGLDEQFF

J: TRBJ2-6
D: -
length: 13
V: TRBV11-2
size: many
DNA: TGTGCCAGCAGCGCTCCCGGGGGCCGTGTGCTGACTTTC
CDR3: CASSAPGGRVLTF

J: TRBJ2-3
D: TRBD2
length: 15
V: TRBV7-3
size: many
DNA: TGTGCCAGCAGCTTATATCCGGGAGGGGGTGGTACGCAGTATTTT
CDR3: CASSLYPGGGGTQYF

J: TRBJ1-4
D: -
length: 17
V: TRBV18
size: many
DNA: TGTGCCAGCTCACCACTGGGGGTATCTGCAACTAATGAAAAACTGTTTTTT
CDR3: CASSPLGVSATNEKLFF

J: TRBJ1-4
D: -
length: 13
V: TRBV7-9
size: many
DNA: TGTGCCAGCAGCTTAGAGCCCGATGAAAAACTGTTTTTT
CDR3: CASSLEPDEKLFF

J: TRBJ2-3
D: -
length: 15
V: TRBV5-6
size: many
DNA: TGTGCCAGCAGCTTGGCATTAACTAGCACAGATACGCAGTATTTT
CDR3: CASSLALTSTDTQYF

J: TRBJ2-3
D: TRBD1
length: 15
V: TRBV6-1
size: many
DNA: TGTGCCAGCTCCGGACAGGGGGGAAGCACAGATACGCAGTATTTT
CDR3: CASSGQGGSTDTQYF

J: TRBJ1-4
D: -
length: 12
V: TRBV2
size: many
DNA: TGTGCCAGCGGCCCTAAGAGGGAAAAACTGTTTTTT
CDR3: CASGPKREKLFF

J: TRBJ2-7
D: TRBD1
length: 15
V: TRBV10-3
size: many
DNA: TGTGCCATCAGTGAGTCGACAGGGGTCGAACGCGAGCAGTACTTC
CDR3: CAISESTGVEREQYF

J: TRBJ2-5
D: -
length: 12
V: TRBV18
size: many
DNA: TGTGCCAGCTCATCAATTTACGAGACCCAGTACTTC
CDR3: CASSSIYETQYF

J: TRBJ1-1
D: -
length: 14
V: TRBV4-2
size: -
DNA: TGTGCCAGCAGCCAAGGAGGGGGTGGGACTGAAGCTTTCTTT
CDR3: CASSQGGGGTEAFF

J: TRBJ2-2
D: -
length: 14
V: TRBV29-1
size: many
DNA: TGCAGCGCTGCAGGGACCCTGAACACCGGGGAGCTGTTTTTT
CDR3: CSAAGTLNTGELFF

J: TRBJ2-7
D: -
length: 13
V: TRBV5-1
size: -
DNA: TGCGCCAGCAGCTTGGATGACGGCTACGAGCAGTACTTC
CDR3: CASSLDDGYEQYF

J: TRBJ2-1
D: TRBD2
length: 18
V: TRBV7-9
size: many
DNA: TGTGCCAGCAGCTTAGGGGCTCCTAGCGGGAAACCTTACAATGAGCAGTTCTTC
CDR3: CASSLGAPSGKPYNEQFF

J: TRBJ2-2
D: TRBD1
length: 15
V: TRBV12-3/TRBV12-4
size: many
DNA: TGTGCCAGCAAGGAGGGACAGGGGGTCACCGGGGAGCTGTTTTTT
CDR3: CASKEGQGVTGELFF

J: TRBJ2-4
D: TRBD2
length: 13
V: TRBV15
size: many
DNA: TGTGCCACCAGACGGGAGGACAAAAACATTCAGTACTTC
CDR3: CATRREDKNIQYF

J: TRBJ2-3
D: TRBD2
length: 15
V: TRBV30
size: many
DNA: TGTGCCTGGAGTAGGACTAGCGGGAGAGTAGATACGCAGTATTTT
CDR3: CAWSRTSGRVDTQYF

J: TRBJ2-3
D: -
length: 14
V: TRBV7-2
size: many
DNA: TGTGCCAGCAGGATTACTGGTGGCACAGATACGCAGTATTTT
CDR3: CASRITGGTDTQYF

J: TRBJ1-1
D: TRBD1
length: 15
V: TRBV6-5
size: many
DNA: TGTGCCAGCAAAACCGGGACAGGGGCGAAGCCTGAAGCTTTCTTT
CDR3: CASKTGTGAKPEAFF

J: TRBJ2-7
D: -
length: 21
V: TRBV7-6
size: -
DNA: TGTGCCAGCAGCTTAGGGACGATCAATATAACCGGGGACATACACCCCTACGAGCAGTACTTC
CDR3: CASSLGTINITGDIHPYEQYF

J: TRBJ2-3
D: -
length: 13
V: TRBV4-1
size: many
DNA: TGCGCCAGCAGCTTGGCTGGTGTCGATACGCAGTATTTT
CDR3: CASSLAGVDTQYF